The 15 T cell receptor beta chains given below trace back to one sample, sequenced in a study of blood T cell repertoires in COVID-19. The table came from immunoSEQ multiplex PCR; TCRdb's copy has only in-frame clones and leaves some out. The table lists about 300,000 clones, about 82% of them singletons, with around 1.6% in the top ten. The sample consisted of peripheral blood. These TCRs come from a woman between 45 and 65 years old with acute or convalescent COVID-19.

The chain uses TRBV5-1 and TRBJ1-1; 7 bases align to TRBD1. V was clipped by 4 bases and J by 1 base; unmatched bases: 10. CDR3 length: 16 amino acids. Germline-derived CDR1 and CDR2 are SGHRS and YFSETQ. CDR3 sequence: CASSRSGDSTNTEAFF. DNA of the CDR3: TGCGCCAGCAGCCGAAGTGGGGACAGCACGAACACTGAAGCTTTCTTT. Drawing the rest from reference TRBV5-1 and TRBJ1-1, the complete variable domain is KAGVTQTPRYLIKTRGQQVTLSCSPISGHRSVSWYQQTPGQGLQFLFEYFSETQRNKGNFPGRFSGRQFSNSRSEMNVSTLELGDSALYLCASSRSGDSTNTEAFFGQGTRLTVV.

This sequence joins TRBV9 and TRBJ2-1, with D perhaps matching TRBD2 (6 bases). V was trimmed by 3 bases and J by 4 bases, leaving 14 bases between them. This CDR3 contains 15 residues. The germline CDR1 and CDR2 sequences are SGDLS and YYNGEE. The CDR3 region is CASSADGSTYNEQFF. CDR3 sequence (DNA): TGTGCCAGCAGCGCTGACGGGAGTACATACAATGAGCAGTTCTTC.

The chain carries TRBV6-4 and TRBJ2-1; TRBD2 matches at 13 bases. Trimming took 8 bases from V and 10 from J; bases not matched to a gene: 14. Germline V gene sequence: CDR1 MRHNA, CDR2 SNTAGT. This CDR3 spans 16 amino acids. In nucleotides, the CDR3 is TGTGCCAGCTCGTTCGGGACTAGCGGGAAGATCAGGGAGCAGTTCTTC. Residues: CASSFGTSGKIREQFF.

The rearrangement links TRBV5-5 to TRBJ2-2; 8 bases align to TRBD1. Germline CDR1 is SGHKS and CDR2 is YYEKEE (reference sequence). The CDR3 is 15 residues long. Trimming cost V 4 bases and J 2 bases; bases outside gene matches: 4. CDR3 sequence (DNA): TGTGCCAGCAGCGAGACAGGGGTTAACACCGGGGAGCTGTTTTTT. Amino acids: CASSETGVNTGELFF. Combining the CDR3 with reference TRBV5-5 and TRBJ2-2 gives the whole variable domain DAGVTQSPTHLIKTRGQQVTLRCSPISGHKSVSWYQQVLGQGPQFIFQYYEKEERGRGNFPDRFSARQFPNYSSELNVNALLLGDSALYLCASSETGVNTGELFFGEGSRLTVL.

Regarding this clone: This same CDR3 is encoded by further DNA sequences in the sample. J is TRBJ1-4 and V is TRBV5-1; maybe TRBD1 (6 bases). Trimming pared 4 bases from V and 5 bases from J, leaving 12 bases between. Looked up from germline, CDR1 is SGHRS and CDR2 is YFSETQ. The CDR3 runs to 14 residues. The CDR3 DNA is TGCGCCAGCAGCCCGGGCCAGGGGAATGAAAAACTGTTTTTT. It codes for CASSPGQGNEKLFF.

A few counts support this clone. V is TRBV25-1 and J is TRBJ2-7, with 13 bases matching TRBD2. The CDR3 totals 18 residues. The V and J ends lost 5 bases and 1 base, in that order; junction bases with no gene match: 11. The germline V gene has CDR1 MGHDK and CDR2 SYGVNS. CDR3 protein: CASSPRVGLAGVSYEQYF. CDR3 coding DNA: TGTGCCAGCAGTCCTCGGGTTGGACTAGCGGGGGTTTCCTACGAGCAGTACTTC.

This chain uses TRBV30 with TRBJ1-1; D is perhaps TRBD1 (5 bases). Germline V lookup: CDR1 GTSNPN, CDR2 SVGIG (reference sequence). The CDR3 covers 13 residues. The V end lost 1 base, the J end lost 3 bases, and 9 bases lay between the germline ends. The CDR3 sequence: CAWSGGRDTEAFF. DNA for the CDR3: TGTGCCTGGAGTGGGGGGAGGGACACTGAAGCTTTCTTT.

The chain employs TRBV30 and TRBJ1-2; D is uncertain. The CDR3 loop spans 13 amino acids. Trimming took off 2 bases at V and 4 bases at J, with 11 bases between the two ends. Germline CDR1 reads GTSNPN; CDR2 reads SVGIG (reference sequence). DNA of the CDR3: TGTGCCTGGAGTCAACCGGGGAGCTATGGCTACACCTTC. Its translation: CAWSQPGSYGYTF.

This chain connects TRBV19 to TRBJ1-3; 9 nucleotides align to TRBD1. Unmatched junction bases numbered 10, after V lost 3 bases and J lost 7 bases. The length of the CDR3 is 16 residues. Germline CDR1 reads LNHDA; CDR2 reads SQIVND (reference sequence). The CDR3 here is CASSILPGQGPNTIYF. The CDR3 bases are TGTGCCAGTAGTATCTTGCCGGGACAGGGTCCCAACACCATATATTTT.

The chain has TRBV6-5 and TRBJ2-7; D is ambiguous. V lost 2 bases and J 2 bases, leaving 7 bases between the germline ends. CDR1 MNHEY and CDR2 SVGAGI come from the germline V gene. CDR3 length equals 13 residues. The CDR3 sequence: CASSYGGPYEQYF. CDR3 sequence (DNA): TGTGCCAGCAGTTACGGCGGTCCCTACGAGCAGTACTTC.

V and J are TRBV10-3 and TRBJ2-4; D is possibly TRBD1 (5 bases). The CDR3 has 13 residues. Germline assignment: CDR1 ENHRY and CDR2 SYGVKD. The V end was cut by 4 bases, the J end by 5 bases, with 9 bases between. The CDR3 DNA is TGTGCCATCAGTGGGGGCCTGGAAAACATTCAGTACTTC. It specifies CAISGGLENIQYF.

The gene calls are TRBV6-4 and TRBJ2-3; 9 nucleotides match TRBD1. The trim removed 3 bases at V and 9 bases at J, leaving 4 bases unmatched. CDR3 length equals 13 residues. CDR1 is MRHNA and CDR2 is SNTAGT in the germline V gene. In nucleotides, the CDR3 is TGTGCCAGCAGTGAGGGGACAGGGTCGACGCAGTATTTT. It translates to CASSEGTGSTQYF.

J is TRBJ2-1 and V is TRBV10-3; 9 bases are a match to TRBD2. CDR1 is ENHRY, CDR2 SYGVKD, per germline. The CDR3 spans 16 residues. Trimming cost V 5 bases and J 1 base; bases outside gene matches: 6. Here the CDR3 reads CAISRPLAGSYNEQFF. The CDR3 DNA reads TGTGCCATCAGTCGCCCCCTAGCGGGATCCTACAATGAGCAGTTCTTC.

V gene TRBV28 combines with J gene TRBJ2-7; 7 bases map to TRBD1. This CDR3 has 15 amino acids. The germline gives CDR1 MDHEN, CDR2 SYDVKM. The V gene end was trimmed by 9 bases and the J gene end by 0 bases; junction bases not matched to a gene: 11. CDR3 region: CASTGVHEDSYEQYF. In nucleotides, the CDR3 is TGTGCCAGTACAGGGGTCCACGAAGACTCCTACGAGCAGTACTTC.

The rearrangement links TRBV5-1 to TRBJ2-2; D might be TRBD2 (5 bases). V was cut by 10 bases and J by 0 bases, with 16 bases left in between. The germline V gene has CDR1 SGHRS and CDR2 YFSETQ. CDR3 length: 15 residues. The CDR3 region is CAPRHGVTNTGELFF. The CDR3 DNA is TGCGCCCCGAGGCACGGGGTCACGAACACCGGGGAGCTGTTTTTT.